This T cell receptor beta chain was sequenced for a study of shared T cell receptors in the human thymus. Method: immunoSEQ multiplex PCR; TCRdb's copy keeps in-frame clones and lacks some. This table holds 55,000 to 75,000 clones, about 95% found once. CDR1 and CDR2 (germline): MNHEY, SMNVEV (reference sequence). CDR3 length equals 13 residues. V was clipped by 2 bases and J by 5 bases, with 6 bases between them. The receptor was derived from a human donor. Sequencing used thymocytes. The chain is built from TRBV27 and TRBJ1-4; no definite D call. Written as DNA, the CDR3 is TGTGCCAGCAGTTTAGGGGTAAATGAAAAACTGTTTTTT. Translated, it gives CASSLGVNEKLFF.